The TCR beta chain described here comes from a study of blood T cell repertoires in COVID-19. Overall study: The samples span acute and convalescent COVID-19 from the United States, Italy and Spain.

Method: immunoSEQ multiplex PCR; TCRdb's copy keeps in-frame clones and lacks some. This table has a few hundred thousand clones, almost 90% appearing once. In germline, CDR1 is SGHKS, CDR2 YYEKEE (reference sequence). The CDR3 consists of 16 residues. The ends were cut back, 4 bases at V and 4 bases at J, with 18 bases in the middle. Sequencing was performed on peripheral blood. The sequence came from a woman in her 30s with COVID-19, enrolled during active disease. The chain uses TRBV5-5 and TRBJ1-5; tentatively, D is TRBD1 (5 bases). CDR3 residues: CASSLFGQGENQPQHF. Written as DNA, the CDR3 is TGTGCCAGCAGCCTCTTTGGGCAGGGTGAGAATCAGCCCCAGCATTTT.